This passage covers 2 T cell receptor beta chains from one sample sequenced in a study of blood T cell repertoires in COVID-19. TCRdb keeps only in-frame clones here, not all; method: immunoSEQ multiplex PCR. This sample yields about 320,000 clones, of which around 80% are seen a single time; roughly 1.3% belongs to the top ten. The material sequenced was peripheral blood. These receptors were obtained from a woman in her forties or fifties with acute or convalescent COVID-19.

The gene calls are TRBV28 and TRBJ1-1, with a weak D call TRBD1 (6 bases). This CDR3 has 13 residues. Trimming stripped 3 bases from V and 5 bases from J, with 10 bases between. CDR1 is MDHEN, CDR2 SYDVKM, per germline. CDR3: CASSFPQGTEAFF. The CDR3 nucleotides read TGTGCCAGCAGTTTCCCACAGGGTACTGAAGCTTTCTTT.

This clone was seen just once. The genes are TRBV6-1 and TRBJ1-4; 8 positions agree with TRBD1. The V gene's germline CDR1 is MNHNS and CDR2 SASEGT. With 4 bases clipped from V and 8 bases from J, the junction kept 12 bases outside the gene matches. The CDR3 is 16 amino acids. The chain's CDR3 is CASSGLDRAFSEKLFF. CDR3 in DNA: TGTGCCAGCAGTGGGCTGGACAGGGCCTTCTCGGAAAAACTGTTTTTT.